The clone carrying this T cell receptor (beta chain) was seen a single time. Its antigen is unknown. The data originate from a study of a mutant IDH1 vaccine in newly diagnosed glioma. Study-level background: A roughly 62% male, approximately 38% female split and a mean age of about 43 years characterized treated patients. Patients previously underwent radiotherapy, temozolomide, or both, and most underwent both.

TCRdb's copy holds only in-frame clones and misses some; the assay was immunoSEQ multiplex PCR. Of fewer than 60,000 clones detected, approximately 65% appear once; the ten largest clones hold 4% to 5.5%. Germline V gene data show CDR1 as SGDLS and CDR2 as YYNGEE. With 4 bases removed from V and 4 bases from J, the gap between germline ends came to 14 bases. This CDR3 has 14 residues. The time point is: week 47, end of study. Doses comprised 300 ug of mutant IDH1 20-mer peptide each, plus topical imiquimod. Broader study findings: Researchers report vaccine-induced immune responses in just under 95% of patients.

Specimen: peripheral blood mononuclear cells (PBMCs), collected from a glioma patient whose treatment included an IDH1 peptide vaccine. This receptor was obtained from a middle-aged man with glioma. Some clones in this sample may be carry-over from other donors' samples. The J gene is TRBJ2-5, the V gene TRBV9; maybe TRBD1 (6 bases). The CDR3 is CASSSQGLGETQYF. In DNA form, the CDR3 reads TGTGCCAGCAGCTCACAGGGCCTAGGAGAGACCCAGTACTTC.